Reported below is one TCR beta chain. The sample comes from a study of OX40 agonist ivuxolimab in advanced cancers. Across the whole study: Every patient in dose escalation had hepatocellular carcinoma, melanoma, renal cell or head and neck cancer.

The germline V gene encodes CDR1 GTSNPN and CDR2 SVGIG (reference sequence). V was pared by 0 bases and J by 8 bases, with 13 bases between. The CDR3 runs to 14 residues. Profiled with immunoSEQ multiplex PCR; TCRdb holds only in-frame clones, not every one. The sample yields fewer than 30,000 clones, around four fifths seen once. The specimen was CD4+ or CD8+ T cells sorted from blood, collected in a trial of the OX40 agonist ivuxolimab. This chain joins TRBV30 and TRBJ1-4; perhaps TRBD1 as D (5 bases). The TCR was taken from an adult with an advanced solid tumor such as melanoma, head and neck, liver or kidney cancer. The CDR3 spells CAWSVAREFEKLFF. In nucleotides, the CDR3 is TGTGCCTGGAGTGTTGCCAGGGAATTCGAAAAACTGTTTTTT.